Listed here are 24 T cell receptor beta chains from one sample, sequenced in a study of CD8 T cells in ankylosing spondylitis (dated by TCRdb to about 2017). Their specific antigens are unknown. Libraries were prepared through 5' RACE. The listed sequencing device is Illumina HiSeq 2500. Clones were called with MiXCR by TCRdb after fastp trimmed the public reads at Q25, and only in-frame beta chains were retained. Every CDR3 protein is listed once, alongside the most common genes and DNA of its rows. Here the sample has fewer than 550,000 distinct CDR3 sequences; 5.3% occur a single time. Together, the top ten hold 3% to 4.5% of the sample. Study-wide conclusions, independent of this receptor: A TCR beta motif made up of several highly homologous amino acid variants appeared to be characteristic of blood from ankylosing spondylitis patients.

The sequencing sample was made of blood, either unsorted or a sorted T cell fraction (not recorded which). These receptors all stem from a male donor with ankylosing spondylitis.

This clonotype was observed many times. This sequence joins TRBV20-1 and TRBJ1-6; 12 bases fit TRBD1. The V and J ends lost 3 bases and 10 bases, in that order; junction bases with no gene match: 7. Germline V gene sequence: CDR1 DFQATT, CDR2 SNEGSKA (reference sequence). This CDR3 contains 15 residues. In nucleotides, the CDR3 is TGCAGTGCTAGCAAGGGGACAGGGGGCCACTCACCCCTCCACTTT. It specifies CSASKGTGGHSPLHF.

This clonotype appeared many times. The chain uses TRBV29-1 and TRBJ2-5, with D tentatively TRBD1 or TRBD2 (5 bases each). The germline gives CDR1 SQVTM, CDR2 ANQGSEA. The length of the CDR3 is 16 residues. V lost 2 bases to trimming and J lost 5 bases, with 21 bases between them. The DNA of the CDR3 is TGCAGCGTTGAAAGGCCCCAGGAATTTTGGGGGGAGACCCAGTACTTC. This codes for CSVERPQEFWGETQYF.

This clonotype showed up many times. The rearrangement joins TRBV9 to TRBJ2-5; possibly TRBD2 for D (5 bases). This CDR3 comprises 14 residues. V was clipped by 0 bases and J by 2 bases, with 8 bases between them. Germline V lookup: CDR1 SGDLS, CDR2 YYNGEE. The CDR3 nucleotides are TGTGCCAGCAGCGTAGTCGGCGGGCAAGAGACCCAGTACTTC. Translated: CASSVVGGQETQYF. The complete variable domain, with remaining parts taken from reference TRBV9 and TRBJ2-5, reads DSGVTQTPKHLITATGQRVTLRCSPRSGDLSVYWYQQSLDQGLQFLIQYYNGEERAKGNILERFSAQQFPDLHSELNLSSLELGDSALYFCASSVVGGQETQYFGPGTRLLVL.

This clonotype came up many times. One end of the junction fails to match germline, which may point to a read error. The rearrangement links TRBV29-1 to TRBJ2-3; D gene uncertain. The CDR3 runs to 10 residues. Germline-derived CDR1 and CDR2 are SQVTM and ANQGSEA. CDR3 sequence: CSVAQEKWSF. For the CDR3, the DNA is TGCAGCGTTGCGCAGGAAAAGTGGAGCTTT.

The genes are TRBV9 and TRBJ2-2, with 13 bases aligning to TRBD2. J gave up 3 bases and V 4 bases, and 6 bases lay outside the gene matches. The CDR3 runs to 17 residues. Looked up from germline, CDR1 is SGDLS and CDR2 is YYNGEE. CDR3 in DNA: TGTGCCAGCAGCCCCAAGACTAGCGGGGGGCACACCGGGGAGCTGTTTTTT. It translates to CASSPKTSGGHTGELFF.

The table lists this clonotype with many counts. V and J are TRBV10-3 and TRBJ2-1; D not resolved. Trimming took off 8 bases at V and 6 bases at J, with 8 bases between the two ends. CDR3 size: 11 residues. CDR1 is ENHRY, CDR2 SYGVKD, per germline. This chain's CDR3 is CAIRAGNEQFF. The CDR3 DNA follows: TGTGCCATCCGGGCAGGCAATGAGCAGTTCTTC.

This clonotype was counted at least ten times. The chain recombines TRBV24-1 with TRBJ2-7; the D gene is possibly TRBD1 (6 bases). Germline CDR1 is KGHDR and CDR2 is SFDVKD. The V end was cut by 0 bases, the J end by 0 bases, with 14 bases between. The CDR3 spans 17 residues. The CDR3 protein is CATSDLQQGMISYEQYF. CDR3 coding DNA: TGTGCCACCAGTGATTTGCAGCAGGGGATGATCTCCTACGAGCAGTACTTC.

The chain links TRBV20-1 to TRBJ2-7; 7 bases line up with TRBD1. CDR1 and CDR2 (germline): DFQATT, SNEGSKA (reference sequence). V shed 3 bases and J 4 bases; nucleotides not matched to a gene: 12. This CDR3 region has 15 residues. CDR3 DNA: TGCAGTGCTAGTGCCGGGACAGTATATTCTTACGAGCAGTACTTC. Protein product: CSASAGTVYSYEQYF.

The chain is built from TRBV11-1 and TRBJ2-7, with 10 bases lining up with TRBD2. The J segment lost 0 bases and the V segment lost 5 bases, leaving 13 bases of the junction unmatched. Germline CDR1 and CDR2: SGHAT and FQDESV (reference sequence). CDR3 length: 18 amino acids. CDR3 sequence (DNA): TGTGCCAGCAGCGTTAGGCCTAGCGGGGGCCTTGCCTCCTACGAGCAGTACTTC. This sequence encodes CASSVRPSGGLASYEQYF.

This clonotype was detected many times. J is TRBJ1-2 and V is TRBV5-4; D may be TRBD1 (5 bases). This CDR3 has 13 amino acids. The V and J ends lost 4 bases and 5 bases respectively, with 12 bases between them. Germline V gene lookup returns CDR1 SGHNT and CDR2 YYREEE (reference sequence). The CDR3 protein is CASSQDTIYGYTF. CDR3 nucleotide sequence: TGTGCCAGCAGCCAGGACACAATATATGGCTACACCTTC.

This chain joins TRBV7-2 and TRBJ2-2; D unresolved. Trimming stripped 1 base from V and 7 bases from J, with 10 bases between. This CDR3 region has 14 residues. Germline CDR1 and CDR2: SGHTA and FQGNSA. The CDR3 DNA reads TGTGCCAGCAGCTTAGTTACTCTCATCGGGGAGCTGTTTTTT. The encoded protein is CASSLVTLIGELFF.

Ten or more counts support this clonotype. This chain uses TRBV5-1 with TRBJ2-1; maybe TRBD1 (5 bases). The V gene's germline CDR1 is SGHRS and CDR2 YFSETQ. The V end lost 4 bases, the J end lost 0 bases, and 14 bases lay between the germline ends. The CDR3 length is 16 residues. The CDR3 is CASSILTDRSYNEQFF. The CDR3 DNA reads as TGCGCCAGCAGCATACTGACAGATCGCTCCTACAATGAGCAGTTCTTC.

There are many counts of this clonotype. The genes are TRBV7-9 and TRBJ1-4; tentatively, D is TRBD1 (6 bases). CDR1 SEHNR and CDR2 FQNEAQ come from the germline V gene (reference sequence). The CDR3 contains 15 residues. The V end was cut by 2 bases, the J end by 3 bases, with 10 bases between. As DNA, the CDR3 is TGTGCCAGCAGCTTACCCGACAGGCCTAATGAAAAACTGTTTTTT. The encoded protein is CASSLPDRPNEKLFF.

This clonotype was detected many times. This rearrangement joins TRBV28 to TRBJ2-2, with 7 bases that match TRBD2. This CDR3 is built from 15 residues. The V and J ends lost 7 bases and 4 bases, in that order; junction bases with no gene match: 9. Germline lookup yields CDR1 MDHEN and CDR2 SYDVKM. CDR3 nucleotide sequence: TGTGCCAGCAATACGGGAGGAGTAGGCACCGGGGAGCTGTTTTTT. It yields the protein CASNTGGVGTGELFF.

The DNA of the CDR3 is TGCGCCAGCACCCACCCCCCTTCACCCCTCCACTTT. Protein product: CASTHPPSPLHF. The genes are TRBV10-1 and TRBJ1-6; D is ambiguous. Germline V CDR1 and CDR2: WNHNN, SYGVQD (reference sequence). The CDR3 is 12 amino acids. Trimming left V 7 bases short and J 9 bases short, with 10 bases between.

This clonotype was seen a handful of times. The genes are TRBV12-3 or TRBV12-4 and TRBJ2-2, with 11 bases lining up with TRBD1. CDR3 length: 15 amino acids. The ends lost 6 bases at V and 5 bases at J; junction bases unmatched: 5. The CDR3 DNA reads TGTGCCAGCAGCTGGGGGACAGGGGGAACCGGGGAGCTGTTTTTT. Amino acids: CASSWGTGGTGELFF.

At least ten counts were recorded for this clonotype. This chain uses TRBV4-3 with TRBJ2-7; D perhaps matches TRBD2 (5 bases). This CDR3 comprises 16 residues. V was trimmed by 0 bases and J by 4 bases, leaving 16 bases between them. Per the germline V gene, CDR1 is LGHNA and CDR2 is YSLEER. CDR3 residues: CASSQDLRGSSYEQYF. Written as DNA, the CDR3 is TGCGCCAGCAGCCAAGATCTTCGGGGATCAAGTTACGAGCAGTACTTC.

The chain employs TRBV14 and TRBJ2-1; maybe TRBD1 (6 bases). The germline V and J ends were trimmed by 2 bases and 4 bases, with 9 bases remaining between them. The germline gives CDR1 SGHDN, CDR2 FVKESK. This CDR3 region has 14 residues. CDR3 loop: CASSQTQGYNEQFF. CDR3 nucleotide sequence: TGTGCCAGCAGCCAAACACAGGGATACAATGAGCAGTTCTTC.

The V and J genes are TRBV6-1 and TRBJ1-1, with 7 bases fitting TRBD1. Trimming cost V 9 bases and J 3 bases; bases outside gene matches: 10. The CDR3 consists of 14 residues. CDR1 is MNHNS and CDR2 is SASEGT in the germline V gene. CDR3 DNA sequence: TGTGCCAGAGCCCAAGGGGGCGGATACACTGAAGCTTTCTTT. Amino acids: CARAQGGGYTEAFF.

The chain carries TRBV2 and TRBJ2-1, with D perhaps TRBD1 or TRBD2 (5 bases each). The V end was cut by 6 bases, the J end by 4 bases, with 13 bases between. The CDR3 spans 14 residues. In germline, CDR1 is SNHLY, CDR2 FYNNEI. The CDR3 protein is CASSFRDRYNEQFF. Here the CDR3 DNA reads TGTGCCAGCAGCTTCCGGGACCGATACAATGAGCAGTTCTTC.

This clonotype was seen ten or more times. V and J are TRBV12-3 or TRBV12-4 and TRBJ1-2; D gene uncertain. The V and J ends lost 6 bases and 8 bases respectively, with 16 bases between them. The CDR3 is 13 residues long. The CDR3: CASRRLGRHGYTF. The CDR3 DNA is TGTGCCAGCAGACGTCTCGGCAGGCACGGCTACACCTTC.

At least ten counts were recorded for this clonotype. The CDR3 bases are TGCGCCAGCAGCCAACGTAGGGGGAGCTATGGCTACACCTTC. This codes for CASSQRRGSYGYTF. The V gene is TRBV4-3, the J gene TRBJ1-2, with D tentatively TRBD1 (6 bases). CDR3 size: 14 residues. Germline V gives CDR1 LGHNA, CDR2 YSLEER. V shed 2 bases and J shed 4 bases, with 11 bases lying between them.

The rearrangement uses TRBV29-1 and TRBJ2-1, with a tentative D call TRBD1 (5 bases). Germline V gene lookup returns CDR1 SQVTM and CDR2 ANQGSEA. Trimming removed 3 bases from V and 11 bases from J, with 11 bases in between. The CDR3 is 11 amino acids. The CDR3 spells CSVDQLGQQFF. The CDR3 DNA follows: TGCAGCGTTGATCAGCTGGGGCAGCAGTTCTTC.

This clonotype was seen many times. V and J are TRBV5-1 and TRBJ1-2, with D possibly matching TRBD1 (5 bases). Between the trimmed V and J ends, which lost 4 bases and 6 bases, there was a span of 10 bases. Germline CDR1 is SGHRS and CDR2 is YFSETQ. This CDR3 is built from 12 residues. The CDR3 loop is CASSAQEHGYTF. The CDR3 bases are TGCGCCAGCAGCGCACAGGAGCATGGCTACACCTTC.